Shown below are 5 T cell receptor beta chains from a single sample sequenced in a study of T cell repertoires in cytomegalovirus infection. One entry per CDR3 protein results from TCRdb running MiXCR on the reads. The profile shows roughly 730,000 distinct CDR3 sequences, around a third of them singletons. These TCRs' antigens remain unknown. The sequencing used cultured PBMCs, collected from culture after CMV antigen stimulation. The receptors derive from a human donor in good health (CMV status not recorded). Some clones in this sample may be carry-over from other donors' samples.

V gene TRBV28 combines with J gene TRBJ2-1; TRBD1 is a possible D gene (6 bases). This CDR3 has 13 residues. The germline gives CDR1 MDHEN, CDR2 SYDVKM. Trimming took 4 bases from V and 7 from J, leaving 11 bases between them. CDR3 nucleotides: TGTGCCAGCAGTTCTCGGGACACGAATGAGCAGTTCTTC. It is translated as CASSSRDTNEQFF.

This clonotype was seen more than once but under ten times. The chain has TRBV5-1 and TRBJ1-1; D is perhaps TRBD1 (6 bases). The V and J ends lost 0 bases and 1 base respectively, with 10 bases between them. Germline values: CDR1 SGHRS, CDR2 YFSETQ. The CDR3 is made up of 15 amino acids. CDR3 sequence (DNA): TGCGCCAGCAGCTTGGGCTTGACAGGGAACACTGAAGCTTTCTTT. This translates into CASSLGLTGNTEAFF.

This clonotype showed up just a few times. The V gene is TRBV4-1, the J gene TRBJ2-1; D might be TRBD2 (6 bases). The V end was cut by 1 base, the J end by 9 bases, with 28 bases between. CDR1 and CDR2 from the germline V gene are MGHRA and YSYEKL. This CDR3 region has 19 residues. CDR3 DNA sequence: TGCGCCAGCAGCCAAGTTGGACGCGGGATGACCCCCGGATGGCGTGAGCAGTTCTTC. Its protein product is CASSQVGRGMTPGWREQFF.

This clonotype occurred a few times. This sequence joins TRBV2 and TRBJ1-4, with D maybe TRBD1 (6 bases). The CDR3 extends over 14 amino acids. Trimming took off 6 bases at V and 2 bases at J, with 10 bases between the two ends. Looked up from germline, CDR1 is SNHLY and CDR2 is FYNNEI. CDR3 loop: CASRYRATNEKLFF. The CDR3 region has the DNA TGTGCCAGCAGATACAGGGCGACTAATGAAAAACTGTTTTTT.

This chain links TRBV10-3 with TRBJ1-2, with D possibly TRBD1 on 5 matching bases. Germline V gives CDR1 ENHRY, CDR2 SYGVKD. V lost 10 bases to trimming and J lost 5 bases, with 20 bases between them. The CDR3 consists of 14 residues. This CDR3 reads CATAPGTSSYGYTF. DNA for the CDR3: TGTGCCACCGCACCAGGGACCTCCTCGTATGGCTACACCTTC.